This TCR beta chain is drawn from a study of post-analysis software for immune sequencing data. Study results and caveats: TRBV segments more frequent in patients than in controls numbered five and included TRBV5-6, TRBV5-1 and TRBV20-1. Controls had significantly higher normalized Chao1 diversity than multiple sclerosis patients.

This clonotype was detected ten times or more. Its antigen is currently unknown. Unique-molecular-identifier-tagged TCR beta cDNA libraries were used. TCRdb re-called the PCR reads through MiXCR, storing one row per CDR3 protein. The sample holds about 200,000 distinct CDR3 sequences, over 25% seen once. Germline V gene data show CDR1 as SGDLS and CDR2 as YYNGEE. The V gene end was trimmed by 6 bases and the J gene end by 7 bases; junction bases not matched to a gene: 13. This CDR3 contains 15 residues. The TCR was taken from a girl younger than 18 with multiple sclerosis. The V and J genes are TRBV9 and TRBJ1-5, with 7 bases identical to TRBD1. Sequencing was done on a sample of blood. The CDR3 is CASNQGGQEGQPQHF. CDR3 coding DNA: TGTGCCAGCAATCAAGGAGGACAGGAAGGACAGCCCCAGCATTTT.